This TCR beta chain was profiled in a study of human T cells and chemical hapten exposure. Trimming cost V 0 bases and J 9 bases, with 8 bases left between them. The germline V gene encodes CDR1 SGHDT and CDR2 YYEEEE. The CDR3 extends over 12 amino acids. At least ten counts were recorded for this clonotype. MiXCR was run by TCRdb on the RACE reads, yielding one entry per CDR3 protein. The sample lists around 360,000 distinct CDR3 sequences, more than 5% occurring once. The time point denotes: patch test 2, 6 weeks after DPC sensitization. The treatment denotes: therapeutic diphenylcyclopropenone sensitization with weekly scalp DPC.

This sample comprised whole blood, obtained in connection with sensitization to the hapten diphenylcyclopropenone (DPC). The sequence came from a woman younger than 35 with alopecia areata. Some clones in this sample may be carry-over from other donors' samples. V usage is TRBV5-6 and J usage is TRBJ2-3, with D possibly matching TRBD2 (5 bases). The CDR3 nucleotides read TGTGCCAGCAGCTTGGTGACGGGGACGCAGTATTTT. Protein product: CASSLVTGTQYF.